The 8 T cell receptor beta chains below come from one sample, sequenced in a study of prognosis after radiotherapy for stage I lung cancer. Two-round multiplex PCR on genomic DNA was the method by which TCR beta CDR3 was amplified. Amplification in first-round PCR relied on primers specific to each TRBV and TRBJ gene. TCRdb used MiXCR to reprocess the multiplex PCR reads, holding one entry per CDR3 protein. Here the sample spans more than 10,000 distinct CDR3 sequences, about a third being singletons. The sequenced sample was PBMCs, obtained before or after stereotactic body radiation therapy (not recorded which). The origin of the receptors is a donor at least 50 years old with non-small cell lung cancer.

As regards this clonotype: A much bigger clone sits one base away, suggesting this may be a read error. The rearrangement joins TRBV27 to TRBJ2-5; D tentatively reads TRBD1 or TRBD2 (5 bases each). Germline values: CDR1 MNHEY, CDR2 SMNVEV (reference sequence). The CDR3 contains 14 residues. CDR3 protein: CAGSPGRCQETQYF. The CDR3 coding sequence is TGTGCCGGCAGCCCGGGACGATGTCAAGAGACCCAGTACTTC.

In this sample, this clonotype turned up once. The CDR3 bases are TGTGCCTGGAGCGTGTCAGCGGTCATAGATACGCAGTATTTT. It is translated as CAWSVSAVIDTQYF. The chain combines TRBV30 with TRBJ2-3; D is possibly TRBD2 (5 bases). Per germline, CDR1 GTSNPN and CDR2 SVGIG (reference sequence). The CDR3 length is 14 residues. V was clipped by 3 bases and J by 5 bases, with 15 bases between them.

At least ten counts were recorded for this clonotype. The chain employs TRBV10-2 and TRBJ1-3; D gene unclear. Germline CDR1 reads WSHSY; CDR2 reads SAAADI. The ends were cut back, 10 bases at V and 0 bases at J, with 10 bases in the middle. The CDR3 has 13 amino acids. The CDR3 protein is CATARGSGNTIYF. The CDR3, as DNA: TGCGCCACCGCTCGGGGCTCTGGAAACACCATATATTTT.

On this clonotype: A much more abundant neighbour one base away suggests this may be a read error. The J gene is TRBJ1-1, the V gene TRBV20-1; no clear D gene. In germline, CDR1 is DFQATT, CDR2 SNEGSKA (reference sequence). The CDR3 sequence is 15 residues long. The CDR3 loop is CSARDTGTMNNEAFF. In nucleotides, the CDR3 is TGCAGTGCTAGAGATACCGGAACTATGAACAATGAAGCTTTCTTT.

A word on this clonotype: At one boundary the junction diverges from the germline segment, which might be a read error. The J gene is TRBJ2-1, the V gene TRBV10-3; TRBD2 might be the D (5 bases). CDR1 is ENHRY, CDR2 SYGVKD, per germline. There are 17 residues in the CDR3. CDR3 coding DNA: TGTGCCATCATTGAGTCCGGGTCCGTGAGGGCTTACAATGAGCAGTTCTTC. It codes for CAIIESGSVRAYNEQFF.

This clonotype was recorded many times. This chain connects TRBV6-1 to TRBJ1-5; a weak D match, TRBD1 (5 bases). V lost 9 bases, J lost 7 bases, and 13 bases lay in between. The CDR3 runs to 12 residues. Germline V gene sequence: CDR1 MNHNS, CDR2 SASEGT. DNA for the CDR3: TGTGCCAGTGCTGCAGGGAACCAGCCCCAGCATTTT. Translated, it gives CASAAGNQPQHF.

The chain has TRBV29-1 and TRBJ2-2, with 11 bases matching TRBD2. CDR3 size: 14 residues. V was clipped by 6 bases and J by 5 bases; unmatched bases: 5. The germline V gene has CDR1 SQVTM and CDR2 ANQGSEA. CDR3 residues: CSVLAGGQTGELFF. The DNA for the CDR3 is TGCAGCGTATTAGCGGGAGGGCAAACCGGGGAGCTGTTTTTT.

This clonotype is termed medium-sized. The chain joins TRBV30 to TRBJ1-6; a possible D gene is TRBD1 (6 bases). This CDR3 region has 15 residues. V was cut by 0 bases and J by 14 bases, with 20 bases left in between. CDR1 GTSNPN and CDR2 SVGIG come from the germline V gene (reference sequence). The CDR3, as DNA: TGTGCCTGGAGTGTACTCGGGGGCAAGGGAAGGGCCCTCCACTTT. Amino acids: CAWSVLGGKGRALHF.